In this sample, the clone carrying this TCR beta chain is medium-sized. The table came from immunoSEQ multiplex PCR; TCRdb's copy has only in-frame clones and leaves some out. This table has tens of thousands of clones, roughly 90% appearing once. The data derive from a study of blood T cell repertoires in COVID-19. Trimming removed 4 bases from V and 0 bases from J, with 23 bases in between. Germline V gives CDR1 SGHNT, CDR2 YYREEE (reference sequence). The CDR3 sequence is 19 residues long. This clonotype originated in a man between 65 and 79 years old with acute or convalescent COVID-19. Sample: peripheral blood. V and J are TRBV5-4 and TRBJ2-1, with TRBD2 as a possible D gene (7 bases). As DNA, the CDR3 is TGTGCCAGCAGCCACACGCCCGGGGGGCCGTCGAGCTCCTACAATGAGCAGTTCTTC. It encodes CASSHTPGGPSSSYNEQFF.